This T cell receptor beta chain stems from a study of shared clonotypes between healthy human individuals. A note on this clone: Its antigen is not identified.

General study results and limits: With several donors compared, about 5% of naive CD4 clonotypes were shared. All-four-donor shared clonotypes had higher generation probabilities than non-shared clonotypes did.

Germline V gene lookup returns CDR1 GTSNPN and CDR2 SVGIG (reference sequence). V was shortened by 0 bases and J by 2 bases, with 17 bases between the two germline ends. The CDR3 spans 18 residues. Naive-designated CD8 cells lacked CD45RO, were positively enriched for CCR7, and omitted terminally differentiated effector memory CD45RA+ cells. The sorted-subset replicate PCRs were given roughly 190 ng DNA, which is approximately 30,000 T cell genomes. Profiled with immunoSEQ multiplex PCR; TCRdb holds only in-frame clones, not every one. This table holds 1.5 million to 2.5 million clones, about 95% found once.

Sequenced input: naive CD8+ T cells sorted from blood. This chain connects TRBV30 to TRBJ1-6; maybe TRBD1 (6 bases). This TCR came from a man aged 18-30 years in good health. The CDR3 here is CAWSVQGIGAAYNSPLHF. CDR3 nucleotide sequence: TGTGCCTGGAGTGTACAGGGAATCGGAGCCGCCTATAATTCACCCCTCCACTTT.